The clone carrying this T cell receptor beta chain has a handful of counts. As yet, its antigen is unknown. Clones were read by immunoSEQ multiplex PCR, and TCRdb kept only the in-frame ones, dropping some. The sample lists about 13,000 clones; 30% to 40% were seen once. The sample originates from a study of radiation and T cells in renal cell carcinoma. The CDR3 sequence is 13 residues long. In germline, CDR1 is GTSNPN, CDR2 SVGIG (reference sequence). With 0 bases removed from V and 3 bases from J, the gap between germline ends came to 8 bases. General observations from the study: Compared with controls, irradiated tumors had more, larger dominant CDR3 motifs. In blood, top tumor clones expanded by 2 weeks, shrinking by 4.

Regarding treatment: 15 Gy SBRT to primary tumor, nephrectomy 4 weeks later. The chain couples TRBV30 to TRBJ1-1; TRBD1 is a possible D gene (5 bases). The TCR sequence derives from a man in his 60s with renal cell carcinoma. The starting material was tumor tissue, obtained from a patient whose treatment included radiotherapy and nephrectomy. As DNA, the CDR3 is TGTGCCTGGAGTGTATTGGGGGACACTGAAGCTTTCTTT. This sequence encodes CAWSVLGDTEAFF.